These 8 T cell receptor beta chains share one sample of origin, sequenced in a study of blood T cell repertoires in COVID-19. Profiling relied on immunoSEQ multiplex PCR, and the TCRdb table lists in-frame clones only, not all of them. The sample holds 55,000 to 80,000 clones, around four fifths seen once. The sample consisted of peripheral blood. These receptors originate from a human donor in a cohort sampled during active COVID-19.

The chain uses TRBV28 and TRBJ1-1; D remains unclear. The V and J ends lost 7 bases and 0 bases respectively, with 9 bases between them. The CDR3 sequence is 13 residues long. The germline V gene has CDR1 MDHEN and CDR2 SYDVKM. The CDR3 bases are TGTGCCAGCATGGCCCGTATGAACACTGAAGCTTTCTTT. This gives the protein CASMARMNTEAFF.

The V and J genes are TRBV19 and TRBJ1-5, with 8 nucleotides matching TRBD1. V lost 3 bases to trimming and J lost 2 bases; unmatched junction nucleotides: 3. This CDR3 contains 15 residues. CDR1 and CDR2 (germline): LNHDA, SQIVND (reference sequence). CDR3 nucleotide sequence: TGTGCCAGTAGTATTCCAGGGGGCCGCAATCAGCCCCAGCATTTT. Protein product: CASSIPGGRNQPQHF.

The V call is TRBV5-4, the J call TRBJ2-7, with 11 bases identical to TRBD1. Trimming cost V 4 bases and J 3 bases; bases outside gene matches: 6. The CDR3 is made up of 15 amino acids. Per germline, CDR1 SGHNT and CDR2 YYREEE (reference sequence). CDR3 nucleotides: TGTGCCAGCAGCCCACAGGGACAGGGGGACTACGAGCAGTACTTC. It yields the protein CASSPQGQGDYEQYF.

V usage is TRBV2 and J usage is TRBJ1-2; the D gene is possibly TRBD1 (6 bases). V lost 6 bases, J lost 4 bases, and 15 bases lay in between. This CDR3 has 14 residues. Germline CDR1 reads SNHLY; CDR2 reads FYNNEI. The chain's CDR3 is CASSRTGKLYGYTF. The CDR3 DNA is TGTGCCAGCAGCAGAACAGGGAAACTCTATGGCTACACCTTC.

This sequence joins TRBV6-5 and TRBJ1-1; D gene uncertain. Looked up from germline, CDR1 is MNHEY and CDR2 is SVGAGI. V lost 5 bases and J lost 2, with 9 bases in between. The CDR3 consists of 13 residues. CDR3 DNA sequence: TGTGCCAGCAGTCATGACACAAACACTGAAGCTTTCTTT. Translated: CASSHDTNTEAFF.

This chain joins TRBV6-5 and TRBJ2-5; weak D call: TRBD1 (6 bases). CDR3 length equals 14 residues. Germline assignment: CDR1 MNHEY and CDR2 SVGAGI. The V gene lost 6 bases and the J gene lost 4 bases, with 15 bases spanning the gap. The CDR3 protein is CASSGAGERETQYF. The CDR3 DNA reads as TGTGCCAGCAGCGGAGCAGGGGAAAGAGAGACCCAGTACTTC.

Concerning this clone: This sample includes further DNA sequences coding for the same CDR3. The chain employs TRBV5-1 and TRBJ1-2; 9 nucleotides agree with TRBD1. The germline V gene has CDR1 SGHRS and CDR2 YFSETQ. The CDR3 has 14 residues. J was trimmed by 4 bases and V by 4 bases; bases with no gene match: 5. CDR3 in amino acids: CASSPGQGGYGYTF. In DNA form, the CDR3 reads TGCGCCAGCAGCCCGGGACAGGGAGGCTATGGCTACACCTTC.

The chain recombines TRBV11-2 with TRBJ2-5, with 10 positions matching TRBD1. The V gene end was trimmed by 4 bases and the J gene end by 5 bases; junction bases not matched to a gene: 7. Germline CDR1 and CDR2: SGHAT and FQNNGV. The CDR3 sequence is 15 residues long. The CDR3 sequence is CASSSLGQGTETQYF. Written as DNA, the CDR3 is TGTGCCAGCAGCTCGCTGGGACAGGGGACGGAGACCCAGTACTTC.